The 9 T cell receptor beta chains given below trace back to one sample, sequenced in a study of CD8 T cells in ankylosing spondylitis. A single record per CDR3 protein comes from TCRdb applying MiXCR to the 5' RACE reads. Among hundreds of thousands of distinct CDR3 sequences listed, around 8% were seen once. The specimen sequenced was blood, either unsorted or a sorted T cell fraction (not recorded which). These receptor sequences come from a female donor with ankylosing spondylitis or in good health (not recorded which).

There are many counts of this clonotype. The V gene is TRBV20-1, the J gene TRBJ1-6; 11 bases are shared with TRBD1. Germline CDR1 is DFQATT and CDR2 is SNEGSKA (reference sequence). This CDR3 spans 16 amino acids. V lost 4 bases and J lost 9; bases outside the gene matches: 11. The chain's CDR3 is CSATGQGGLGRSPLHF. The CDR3 coding sequence is TGCAGTGCTACGGGACAGGGGGGTTTAGGGCGTTCACCCCTCCACTTT.

Comment on this clonotype: A clone one base away is much larger, so this may be a read error. The gene calls are TRBV12-3 or TRBV12-4 and TRBJ1-2; D ambiguous. The CDR3 contains 15 residues. Here the CDR3 DNA reads TGTGCCAGAAGTTTTTTTGGGCAAGCCAGCCAGGGCTACACCTTC. It translates to CARSFFGQASQGYTF.

This clonotype was counted ten times or more. The chain employs TRBV12-3 or TRBV12-4 and TRBJ2-5; TRBD2 aligns across 8 bases. The J segment lost 1 base and the V segment lost 8 bases, leaving 3 bases of the junction unmatched. The CDR3 has 13 residues. CDR3 DNA: TGTGCCAGCCGAGCGGGGGTCCAAGAGACCCAGTACTTC. Its protein product is CASRAGVQETQYF.

The sample holds one count of this clonotype. This could be a read error, since a much larger clone is one nucleotide away. The genes are TRBV29-1 and TRBJ2-5; D assignment may be TRBD1 or TRBD2 (7 bases each). This CDR3 region has 13 residues. V lost 4 bases and J lost 5, with 14 bases in between. The germline gives CDR1 SQVTM, CDR2 ANQGSEA. This CDR3 is CSVAPRGGETQYF. The CDR3 DNA reads TGCAGCGTTGCCCCCAGGGGGGGCGAGACCCAGTACTTC.

Many counts were recorded for this clonotype. The rearrangement uses TRBV2 and TRBJ2-1, with a weak D call TRBD1 (5 bases). This CDR3 has 11 amino acids. Germline V gene lookup returns CDR1 SNHLY and CDR2 FYNNEI. The ends were cut back, 9 bases at V and 6 bases at J, with 9 bases in the middle. CDR3 in amino acids: CASHQGNEQFF. The DNA of the CDR3 is TGTGCCAGTCACCAGGGCAATGAGCAGTTCTTC.

This clonotype was observed at least ten times. The rearrangement links TRBV5-5 to TRBJ2-5; the match to TRBD1 covers 7 bases. This CDR3 is built from 13 residues. The trim removed 4 bases at V and 1 base at J, leaving 1 base unmatched. The germline CDR1 and CDR2 sequences are SGHKS and YYEKEE (reference sequence). The CDR3 loop reads CASSRDSQETQYF. In nucleotides, the CDR3 is TGTGCCAGCAGCAGGGACAGCCAAGAGACCCAGTACTTC.

Ten or more counts support this clonotype. The CDR3 DNA sequence: TGCGCCAGCAGCCGGGGAGGACCTGGTAATGAGCAGTTCTTC. It translates to CASSRGGPGNEQFF. The chain uses TRBV4-1 and TRBJ2-1, with D perhaps matching TRBD2 (6 bases). Germline loops: CDR1 MGHRA, CDR2 YSYEKL. Trimming removed 4 bases from V and 7 bases from J, with 14 bases in between. The length of the CDR3 is 14 residues.

The J gene is TRBJ2-1, the V gene TRBV5-4; the D gene is possibly TRBD2 (5 bases). CDR1 is SGHNT and CDR2 is YYREEE in the germline V gene (reference sequence). The CDR3 runs to 13 residues. V dropped 4 bases and J dropped 9 bases, with 14 bases sitting between them. The CDR3 coding sequence is TGTGCCAGCAGCCCCCCGGGCCGGGGTGAGCAGTTCTTC. It encodes CASSPPGRGEQFF.

CDR3 in DNA: TGTGCCAGCAGCGAGCAGGGGGGTGTGTATGAGACCCAGTACTTC. It translates to CASSEQGGVYETQYF. The chain uses TRBV7-9 and TRBJ2-5; D possibly corresponds to TRBD1 (7 bases). CDR3 length equals 15 residues. Deletions cut 5 bases from V and 5 bases from J, with 18 bases between. Germline loops: CDR1 SEHNR, CDR2 FQNEAQ (reference sequence).